This TCR beta chain was observed in a study of blood T cell repertoires in COVID-19. The overall study: T cells, B-cell-depleted T cells, or PBMCs provided the cDNA or gDNA that served as material.

CDR1 is ENHRY and CDR2 is SYGVKD in the germline V gene. The CDR3 length is 14 residues. V lost 5 bases to trimming and J lost 8 bases; unmatched junction nucleotides: 4. Authors' analysis steps: How many nucleated cells were present was estimated from reference gene primer amplification. Sequencing was performed with immunoSEQ multiplex PCR; in TCRdb, only in-frame clones are kept and a portion is missing. V, J and clone size were drawn from that table, and D and trimming were deduced from the DNA. Here the sample spans under 90,000 clones, 87% being singletons. The chain has TRBV10-3 and TRBJ2-2; 11 bases agree with TRBD1. This TCR was sampled from a woman aged 50 to 65 with COVID-19, enrolled during active disease. Sequencing was done on a sample of peripheral blood. The CDR3 DNA follows: TGTGCCATCAGTCGGACAGGGGGCCAGGGGGAGCTGTTTTTT. It yields the protein CAISRTGGQGELFF.